The 23 T cell receptor beta chains listed next were all sequenced from one sample in a study of shared clonotypes between healthy human individuals. The data were produced by immunoSEQ multiplex PCR, yet TCRdb's version contains in-frame clones alone and is incomplete. This table has hundreds of thousands of clones, 87% appearing once. Material for sequencing was memory CD8+ T cells sorted from blood. Subset given: CD45RO+ cells pooled with CCR7-negative TemRA cells. These receptors all come from a man between 18 and 35 years old in good health.

V is TRBV27 and J is TRBJ1-2; the D is unclear. Germline V gene lookup returns CDR1 MNHEY and CDR2 SMNVEV (reference sequence). With 2 bases removed from V and 3 bases from J, the gap between germline ends came to 7 bases. The length of the CDR3 is 13 residues. CDR3 in amino acids: CASSLAADYGYTF. The CDR3 bases are TGTGCCAGCAGTTTAGCGGCGGACTATGGCTACACCTTC.

This chain connects TRBV9 to TRBJ1-2; 8 bases map to TRBD1. Germline V CDR1 and CDR2: SGDLS, YYNGEE. This CDR3 is 17 amino acids long. The V gene end was trimmed by 0 bases and the J gene end by 0 bases; junction bases not matched to a gene: 7. In DNA form, the CDR3 reads TGTGCCAGCAGCGTAGGAGGGACAGGACCTACTAACTATGGCTACACCTTC. It encodes CASSVGGTGPTNYGYTF.

V and J are TRBV27 and TRBJ2-1; 8 positions match TRBD1. The length of the CDR3 is 14 residues. The germline gives CDR1 MNHEY, CDR2 SMNVEV (reference sequence). V lost 5 bases and J lost 5; bases outside the gene matches: 5. The CDR3 nucleotides are TGTGCCAGCAGTCAGATGACAGGGGACAATGAGCAGTTCTTC. Protein product: CASSQMTGDNEQFF.

The chain combines TRBV6-5 with TRBJ2-3, with a tentative D call TRBD1 (6 bases). Germline lookup yields CDR1 MNHEY and CDR2 SVGAGI. This CDR3 is 14 amino acids long. V lost 4 bases to trimming and J lost 5 bases, with 13 bases between them. The CDR3, as DNA: TGTGCCAGCAGTTCCAGGGGTCTTGGAGATACGCAGTATTTT. As protein: CASSSRGLGDTQYF.

This clone has at least ten counts. The sample has other DNA sequences that encode this CDR3 too. This chain joins TRBV7-9 and TRBJ2-7, with D possibly TRBD1 on 6 matching bases. This CDR3 spans 15 amino acids. Trimming shortened V by 0 bases and J by 3 bases, and 12 bases separated the two germline ends. Germline V gene lookup returns CDR1 SEHNR and CDR2 FQNEAQ (reference sequence). For the CDR3, the DNA is TGTGCCAGCAGCTTAGCGCAGGGGTCACTCTACGAGCAGTACTTC. Protein: CASSLAQGSLYEQYF.

The genes are TRBV2 and TRBJ1-5, with 7 positions matching TRBD1. Germline V CDR1 and CDR2: SNHLY, FYNNEI. V lost 0 bases to trimming and J lost 3 bases; unmatched junction nucleotides: 2. The CDR3 spans 15 residues. CDR3 in amino acids: CASSEARGDNQPQHF. The CDR3 bases are TGTGCCAGCAGTGAAGCCAGGGGGGACAATCAGCCCCAGCATTTT.

The rearrangement joins TRBV4-2 to TRBJ2-3; 8 nucleotides agree with TRBD2. V shed 3 bases, J shed 2 bases, and the junction held 7 bases outside the gene matches. The length of the CDR3 is 16 residues. Germline V gene sequence: CDR1 LGHNA, CDR2 YNFKEQ. CDR3 protein: CASSQVSGADTDTQYF. For the CDR3, the DNA is TGTGCCAGCAGCCAGGTTAGCGGGGCCGACACAGATACGCAGTATTTT.

The chain has TRBV27 and TRBJ1-1; TRBD1 matches at 10 bases. The CDR3 extends over 14 amino acids. Germline CDR1 MNHEY, CDR2 SMNVEV (reference sequence). The V and J ends lost 9 bases and 1 base, in that order; junction bases with no gene match: 5. The CDR3: CASRQGARNTEAFF. The CDR3 DNA is TGTGCCAGTCGACAGGGGGCGCGGAACACTGAAGCTTTCTTT.

This clone was detected only once. The chain employs TRBV5-1 and TRBJ2-5; D gene unclear. The CDR3 has 14 residues. Trimming took off 5 bases at V and 2 bases at J, with 13 bases between the two ends. From germline, CDR1 is SGHRS and CDR2 YFSETQ. CDR3 DNA sequence: TGCGCCAGCAGGAAGCTAGGGCTACAAGAGACCCAGTACTTC. It is translated as CASRKLGLQETQYF. The full variable domain, with the rest looked up from reference TRBV5-1 and TRBJ2-5, is KAGVTQTPRYLIKTRGQQVTLSCSPISGHRSVSWYQQTPGQGLQFLFEYFSETQRNKGNFPGRFSGRQFSNSRSEMNVSTLELGDSALYLCASRKLGLQETQYFGPGTRLLVL.

This clone is categorized as large. This chain links TRBV5-8 with TRBJ2-2; TRBD1 is a possible D gene (5 bases). The CDR3 is made up of 14 amino acids. Per germline, CDR1 SGHTS and CDR2 YDEGEE. Deletions cut 1 base from V and 1 base from J, with 5 bases between. DNA of the CDR3: TGTGCCAGCAGCTTGCAGGGGAACACCGGGGAGCTGTTTTTT. This sequence encodes CASSLQGNTGELFF.

The chain has TRBV27 and TRBJ1-2, with D unclear. With 4 bases removed from V and 1 base from J, the gap between germline ends came to 4 bases. Germline V gene lookup returns CDR1 MNHEY and CDR2 SMNVEV (reference sequence). This CDR3 is 12 amino acids long. In DNA, the CDR3 is TGTGCCAGCAGTTGGGGTAACTATGGCTACACCTTC. Its translation: CASSWGNYGYTF.

Concerning this clone itself: At one end the junction does not follow the germline gene, possibly because of a read error. The chain joins TRBV7-2 to TRBJ2-7, with D unresolved. This CDR3 has 14 amino acids. The germline CDR1 and CDR2 sequences are SGHTA and FQGNSA. CDR3 DNA sequence: TGTGCCAGCAGCTGGGTCGGGCGCTCCAACGAGCAGTACTTC. This sequence encodes CASSWVGRSNEQYF.

J is TRBJ1-1 and V is TRBV4-3; TRBD1 agrees at 9 bases. The CDR3 consists of 19 residues. V shed 1 base and J 1 base; nucleotides not matched to a gene: 13. Germline CDR1 LGHNA, CDR2 YSLEER. The CDR3 region has the DNA TGCGCCAGCAGCCAAGGACTTGGGACAGGGAATGTGCCGAACACTGAAGCTTTCTTT. Translation: CASSQGLGTGNVPNTEAFF.

The chain employs TRBV27 and TRBJ2-1; 8 nucleotides align to TRBD2. The junction had 13 bases not matched to a gene; V was cut back by 9 bases and J by 3 bases. This CDR3 comprises 16 residues. Germline V gene data show CDR1 as MNHEY and CDR2 as SMNVEV (reference sequence). Here the CDR3 DNA reads TGTGCCAGTTACTCCAGCGGGAGCCTTCTCTACAATGAGCAGTTCTTC. Its protein is CASYSSGSLLYNEQFF.

The chain couples TRBV4-1 to TRBJ1-1; no reliable D call. Trimming stripped 1 base from V and 2 bases from J, with 11 bases between. The CDR3 contains 15 residues. The germline gives CDR1 MGHRA, CDR2 YSYEKL. CDR3 sequence reads: CASSQGPAVNTEAFF. As DNA, the CDR3 is TGCGCCAGCAGCCAAGGGCCGGCGGTAAACACTGAAGCTTTCTTT.

CDR3: CASTPGGAGEQFF. CDR3 DNA sequence: TGTGCCAGCACCCCGGGAGGGGCGGGTGAGCAGTTCTTC. The J gene is TRBJ2-1, the V gene TRBV6-5; TRBD2 aligns across 8 bases. Trimming removed 7 bases from V and 9 bases from J; junction bases left unmatched: 8. CDR3 length equals 13 residues. Per germline, CDR1 MNHEY and CDR2 SVGAGI.

The V gene is TRBV7-2, the J gene TRBJ1-6, with D tentatively TRBD1 (6 bases). Germline CDR1 SGHTA, CDR2 FQGNSA. V lost 0 bases, J lost 8 bases, and 11 bases lay in between. This CDR3 is 15 amino acids long. CDR3 sequence reads: CASSLASHRDSPLHF. CDR3 bases: TGTGCCAGCAGCTTAGCCAGTCACAGGGATTCACCCCTCCACTTT.

DNA for the CDR3: TGTGCCAGTAGTGTAACACAGACAGTTGAAGCTTTCTTT. This codes for CASSVTQTVEAFF. The V gene is TRBV19, the J gene TRBJ1-1; the D gene is possibly TRBD1 (5 bases). V shed 5 bases and J shed 7 bases, with 14 bases lying between them. The germline V gene encodes CDR1 LNHDA and CDR2 SQIVND (reference sequence). CDR3 length equals 13 residues.

This clone appeared a few times. The gene calls are TRBV9 and TRBJ2-7; tentatively, D is TRBD2 (6 bases). In germline, CDR1 is SGDLS, CDR2 YYNGEE. The V and J ends lost 0 bases and 3 bases respectively, with 13 bases between them. The CDR3 spans 15 residues. CDR3 protein: CASSVGASAYYEQYF. CDR3 nucleotide sequence: TGTGCCAGCAGCGTAGGAGCTAGCGCCTACTACGAGCAGTACTTC.

As to this clone: The sample holds other DNA sequences that translate to the same CDR3. This chain connects TRBV30 to TRBJ2-7; 8 nucleotides agree with TRBD1. The V segment lost 5 bases and the J segment 3 bases; nucleotides outside the gene matches: 9. Germline V gene sequence: CDR1 GTSNPN, CDR2 SVGIG (reference sequence). This CDR3 comprises 14 residues. Here the CDR3 DNA reads TGTGCCTGGGAGGACAGGGCGGGGTACTACGAGCAGTACTTC. It codes for CAWEDRAGYYEQYF. The variable domain in full, with the rest retrieved from reference TRBV30 and TRBJ2-7, is SQTIHQWPATLVQPVGSPLSLECTVEGTSNPNLYWYRQAAGRGLQLLFYSVGIGQISSEVPQNLSASRPQDRQFILSSKKLLLSDSGFYLCAWEDRAGYYEQYFGPGTRLTVT.

The chain couples TRBV27 to TRBJ1-1; D gene unclear. The CDR3 runs to 14 residues. Trimming took off 2 bases at V and 3 bases at J, with 10 bases between the two ends. Germline V gives CDR1 MNHEY, CDR2 SMNVEV (reference sequence). CDR3 DNA: TGTGCCAGCAGTTTAGGGTACGGAGACACTGAAGCTTTCTTT. The encoded protein is CASSLGYGDTEAFF.

The chain recombines TRBV7-8 with TRBJ2-1; 12 bases map to TRBD2. CDR3 length: 18 residues. From germline, CDR1 is SGHVS and CDR2 FQNEAQ. V was clipped by 3 bases and J by 0 bases; unmatched bases: 6. CDR3 DNA: TGTGCCAGCAGCTTCCAACTAGCGGGGGGTAGCTCCTACAATGAGCAGTTCTTC. Translating it yields CASSFQLAGGSSYNEQFF.

The chain has TRBV4-1 and TRBJ2-1, with 8 bases aligning to TRBD2. The germline gives CDR1 MGHRA, CDR2 YSYEKL. The CDR3 sequence is 15 residues long. V was clipped by 1 base and J by 9 bases; unmatched bases: 8. In DNA, the CDR3 is TGCGCCAGCAGCCAAGCTCCGGGACTAGATAGTGAGCAGTTCTTC. Translation gives CASSQAPGLDSEQFF.